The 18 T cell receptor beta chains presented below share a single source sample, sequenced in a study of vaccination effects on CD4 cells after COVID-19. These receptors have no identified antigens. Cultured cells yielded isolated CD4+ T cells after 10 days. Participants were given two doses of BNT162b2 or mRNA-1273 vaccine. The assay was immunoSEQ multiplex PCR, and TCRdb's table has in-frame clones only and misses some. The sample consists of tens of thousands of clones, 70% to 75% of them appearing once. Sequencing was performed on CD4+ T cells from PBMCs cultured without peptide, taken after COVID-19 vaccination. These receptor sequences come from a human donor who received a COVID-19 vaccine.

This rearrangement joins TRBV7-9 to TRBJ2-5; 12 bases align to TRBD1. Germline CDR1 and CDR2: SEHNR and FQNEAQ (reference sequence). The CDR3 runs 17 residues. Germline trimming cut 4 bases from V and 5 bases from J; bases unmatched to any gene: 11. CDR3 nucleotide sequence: TGTGCCAGCAGCTCGCCGGGACAGGGGGCATTTGAGGAGACCCAGTACTTC. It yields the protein CASSSPGQGAFEETQYF.

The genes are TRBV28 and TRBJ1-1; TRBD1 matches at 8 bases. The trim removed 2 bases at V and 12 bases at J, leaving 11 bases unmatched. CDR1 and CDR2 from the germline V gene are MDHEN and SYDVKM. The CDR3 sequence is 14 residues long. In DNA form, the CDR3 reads TGTGCCAGCAGTTTAGTTGCCCAGGACAGGGTCCCTTTCTTT. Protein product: CASSLVAQDRVPFF.

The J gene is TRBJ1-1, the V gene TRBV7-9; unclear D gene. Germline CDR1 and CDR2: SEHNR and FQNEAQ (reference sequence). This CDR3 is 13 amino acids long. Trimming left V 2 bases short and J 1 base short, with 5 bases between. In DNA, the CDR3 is TGTGCCAGCAGCTTAACGGCGAACACTGAAGCTTTCTTT. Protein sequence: CASSLTANTEAFF.

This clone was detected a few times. CDR3 sequence: CASSSRLAGPGDTQYF. CDR3 in DNA: TGTGCCAGCAGCTCCCGACTAGCGGGGCCTGGTGATACGCAGTATTTT. The chain is built from TRBV7-3 and TRBJ2-3; 11 bases agree with TRBD2. The germline gives CDR1 SGHTA, CDR2 FQGTGA. The CDR3 spans 16 residues. The V and J ends lost 4 bases and 6 bases, in that order; junction bases with no gene match: 9.

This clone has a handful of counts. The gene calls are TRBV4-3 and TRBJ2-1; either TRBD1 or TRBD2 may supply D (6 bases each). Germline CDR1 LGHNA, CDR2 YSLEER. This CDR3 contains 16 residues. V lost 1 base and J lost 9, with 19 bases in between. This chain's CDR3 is CASSQVWGALTAEQFF. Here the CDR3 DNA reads TGCGCCAGCAGCCAAGTCTGGGGGGCCCTGACTGCTGAGCAGTTCTTC.

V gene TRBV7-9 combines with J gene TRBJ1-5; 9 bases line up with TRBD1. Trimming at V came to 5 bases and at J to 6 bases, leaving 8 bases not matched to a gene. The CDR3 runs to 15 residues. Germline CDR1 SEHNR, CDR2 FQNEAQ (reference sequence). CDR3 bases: TGTGCCAGCAGCACGATACAGGGGGCGGCTCAGCCCCAGCATTTT. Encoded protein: CASSTIQGAAQPQHF. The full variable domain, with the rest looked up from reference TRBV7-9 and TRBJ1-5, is DTGVSQNPRHKITKRGQNVTFRCDPISEHNRLYWYRQTLGQGPEFLTYFQNEAQLEKSRLLSDRFSAERPKGSFSTLEIQRTEQGDSAMYLCASSTIQGAAQPQHFGDGTRLSIL.

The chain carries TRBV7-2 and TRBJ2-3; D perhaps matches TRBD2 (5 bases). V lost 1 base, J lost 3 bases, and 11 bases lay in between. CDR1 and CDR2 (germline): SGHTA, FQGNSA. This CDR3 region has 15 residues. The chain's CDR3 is CASSLVSGFTDTQYF. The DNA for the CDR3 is TGTGCCAGCAGCTTAGTTTCGGGGTTTACAGATACGCAGTATTTT.

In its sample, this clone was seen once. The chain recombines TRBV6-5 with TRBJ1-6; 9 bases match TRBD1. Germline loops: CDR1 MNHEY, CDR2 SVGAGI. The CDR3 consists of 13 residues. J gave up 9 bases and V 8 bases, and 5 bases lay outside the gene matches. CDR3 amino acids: CASGQGSVSPLHF. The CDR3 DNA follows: TGTGCCAGCGGACAGGGGAGTGTTTCACCCCTCCACTTT.

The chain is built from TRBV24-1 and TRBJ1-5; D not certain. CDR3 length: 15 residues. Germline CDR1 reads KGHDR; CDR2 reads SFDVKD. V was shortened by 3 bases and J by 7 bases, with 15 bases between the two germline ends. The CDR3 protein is CATSDRGEAGQPQHF. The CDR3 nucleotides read TGTGCCACCAGTGATCGCGGTGAGGCGGGCCAGCCCCAGCATTTT.

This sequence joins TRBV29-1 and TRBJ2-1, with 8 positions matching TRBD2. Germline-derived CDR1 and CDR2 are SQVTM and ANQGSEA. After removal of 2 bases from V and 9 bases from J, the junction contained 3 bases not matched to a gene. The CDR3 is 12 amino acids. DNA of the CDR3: TGCAGCGTTGAACTCGCGGGGGGTGAGCAGTTCTTC. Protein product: CSVELAGGEQFF.

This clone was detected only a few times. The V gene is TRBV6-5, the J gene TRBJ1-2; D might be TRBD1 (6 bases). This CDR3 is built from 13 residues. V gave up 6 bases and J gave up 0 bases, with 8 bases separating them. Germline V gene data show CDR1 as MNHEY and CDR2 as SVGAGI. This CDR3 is CASRRQANYGYTF. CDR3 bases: TGTGCCAGCAGACGACAGGCTAACTATGGCTACACCTTC.

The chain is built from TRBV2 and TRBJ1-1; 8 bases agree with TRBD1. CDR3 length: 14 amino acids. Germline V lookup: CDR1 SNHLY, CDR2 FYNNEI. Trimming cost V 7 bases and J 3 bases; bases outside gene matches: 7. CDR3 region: CASTVGQGYTEAFF. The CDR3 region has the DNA TGTGCCAGCACCGTTGGACAGGGCTACACTGAAGCTTTCTTT.

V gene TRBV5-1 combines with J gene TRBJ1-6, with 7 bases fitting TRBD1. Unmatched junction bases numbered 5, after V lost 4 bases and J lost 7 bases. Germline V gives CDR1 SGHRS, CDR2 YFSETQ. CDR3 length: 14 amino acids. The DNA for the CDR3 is TGCGCCAGCAGCCCCCAACAGGGGAATTCACCCCTCCACTTT. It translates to CASSPQQGNSPLHF.

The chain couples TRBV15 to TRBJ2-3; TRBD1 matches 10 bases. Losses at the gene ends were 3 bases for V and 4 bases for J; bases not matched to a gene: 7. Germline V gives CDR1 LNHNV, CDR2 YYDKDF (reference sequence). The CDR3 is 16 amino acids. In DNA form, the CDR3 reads TGTGCCACCAGCAGCCGGGACAGGGGACGGGCAGATACGCAGTATTTT. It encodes CATSSRDRGRADTQYF.

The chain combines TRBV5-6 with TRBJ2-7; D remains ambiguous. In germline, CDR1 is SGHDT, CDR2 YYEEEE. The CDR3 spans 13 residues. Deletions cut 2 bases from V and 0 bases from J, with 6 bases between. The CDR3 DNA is TGTGCCAGCAGCTTAAGCAGCTCCTACGAGCAGTACGTC. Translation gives CASSLSSSYEQYV.

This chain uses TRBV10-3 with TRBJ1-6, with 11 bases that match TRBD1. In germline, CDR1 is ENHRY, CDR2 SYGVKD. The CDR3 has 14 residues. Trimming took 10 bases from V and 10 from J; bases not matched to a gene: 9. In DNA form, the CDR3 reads TGTGCCACCGGGACAGGGGGTCAAGAATCACCCCTCCACTTT. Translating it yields CATGTGGQESPLHF.

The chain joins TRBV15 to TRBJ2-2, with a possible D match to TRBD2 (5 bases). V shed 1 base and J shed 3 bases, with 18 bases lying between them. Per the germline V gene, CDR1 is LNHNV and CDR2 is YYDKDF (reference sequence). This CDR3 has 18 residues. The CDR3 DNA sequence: TGTGCCACCAGCAGAGTATTGTCGGGATCGGACGACACCGGGGAGCTGTTTTTT. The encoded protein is CATSRVLSGSDDTGELFF.

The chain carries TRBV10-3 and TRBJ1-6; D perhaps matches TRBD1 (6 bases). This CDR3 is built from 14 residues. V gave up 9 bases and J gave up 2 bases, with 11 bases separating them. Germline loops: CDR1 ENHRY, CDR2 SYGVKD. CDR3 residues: CAIAQGPYNSPLHF. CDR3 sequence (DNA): TGTGCCATTGCACAGGGCCCCTATAATTCACCCCTCCACTTT.